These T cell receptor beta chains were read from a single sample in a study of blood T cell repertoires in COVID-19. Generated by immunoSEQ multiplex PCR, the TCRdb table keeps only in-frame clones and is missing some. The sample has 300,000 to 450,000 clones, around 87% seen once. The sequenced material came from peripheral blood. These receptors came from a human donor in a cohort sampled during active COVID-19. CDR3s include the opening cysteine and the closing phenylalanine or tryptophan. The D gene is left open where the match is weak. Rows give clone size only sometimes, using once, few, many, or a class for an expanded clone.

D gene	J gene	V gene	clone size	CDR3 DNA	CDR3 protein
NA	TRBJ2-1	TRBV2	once	TGTGCCAGCCGAGGGACTTCCTACAATGAGCAGTTCTTC	CASRGTSYNEQFF
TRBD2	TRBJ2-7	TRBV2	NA	TGTGCCAGCTTGCGGGAGTGGGCCTACGAGCAGTACTTC	CASLREWAYEQYF
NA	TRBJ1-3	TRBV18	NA	TGTGCCAGTATCGATAGAGGAAACACCATATATTTT	CASIDRGNTIYF
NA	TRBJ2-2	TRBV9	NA	TGTGCCAGCAGCGTAGGCCCGATACGGGGGGCTCCGAACACCGGGGAGCTGTTTTTT	CASSVGPIRGAPNTGELFF
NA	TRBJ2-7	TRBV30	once	TGTGCCTGGAACAGGTTCGGGGCAGGGGATTTCCCCTACGAGCAGTACTTC	CAWNRFGAGDFPYEQYF
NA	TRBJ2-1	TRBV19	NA	TGTGCCAGTAGTATTGACTCTCCGGGATACAATGAGCAGTTCTTC	CASSIDSPGYNEQFF
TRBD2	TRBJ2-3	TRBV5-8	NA	TGTGCCAGCAGCTTAGGACTAGCGGGTACGACAGATACGCAGTATTTT	CASSLGLAGTTDTQYF
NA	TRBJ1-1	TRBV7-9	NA	TGTGCCAGCAGCTTAGACAGGGTTACTGAAGCTTTCTTT	CASSLDRVTEAFF
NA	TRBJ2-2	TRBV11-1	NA	TGTGCCAGCAGCCCAGGGGTGTCAGACACCGGGGAGCTGTTTTTT	CASSPGVSDTGELFF
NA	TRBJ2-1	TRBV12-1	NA	TGTGCCAGCACCCTATGGGTAGCCGGGACTAGCGGGAGTGGCCATGGTGAGCAGTTCTTC	CASTLWVAGTSGSGHGEQFF
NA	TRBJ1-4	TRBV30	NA	TGTGCCTGGAACAGGGCTGGGAATGAAAAACTGTTTTTT	CAWNRAGNEKLFF
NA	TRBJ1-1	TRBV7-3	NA	TGTGCCAGCAGCTTACGGGGGGCTAACACTGAAGCTTTCTTT	CASSLRGANTEAFF
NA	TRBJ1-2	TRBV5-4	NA	TGTGCCAGCAGCTTGGAAGGAGAGGGAGGCTACACCTTC	CASSLEGEGGYTF
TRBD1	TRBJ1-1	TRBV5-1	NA	TGCGCCAGCAGCTCCTTAGGGACAGGGGAAACTGAAGCTTTCTTT	CASSSLGTGETEAFF
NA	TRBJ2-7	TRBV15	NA	TGTGCCACCAGAGGGGCTAGGGCTCCCTACGAGCAGTACTTC	CATRGARAPYEQYF
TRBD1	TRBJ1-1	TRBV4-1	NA	TGCGCCAGCAGCCAAGATGTGACAGGGGGCACTGAAGCTTTCTTT	CASSQDVTGGTEAFF
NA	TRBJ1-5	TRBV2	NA	TGTGCCAGCAGTGATAGAGGGAGGCGAGGGCAGCCCCAGCATTTT	CASSDRGRRGQPQHF
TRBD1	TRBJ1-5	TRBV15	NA	TGTGCCACCAGCAGAGCCGGGACAGCCTTCGGTCAGCCCCAGCATTTT	CATSRAGTAFGQPQHF
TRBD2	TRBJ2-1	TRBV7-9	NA	TGTGCCAGCAGCACTAAGGGGACTAGCGGATACAATGAGCAGTTCTTC	CASSTKGTSGYNEQFF
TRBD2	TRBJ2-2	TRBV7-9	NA	TGTGCCAGCAGCTTAGTAGCGGGAGGGCTGAACACCGGGGAGCTGTTTTTT	CASSLVAGGLNTGELFF
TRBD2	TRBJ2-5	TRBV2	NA	TGTGCCATCCGGCGTACTAGCGACCAAGAGACCCAGTACTTC	CAIRRTSDQETQYF
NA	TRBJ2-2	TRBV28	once	TGTGCCAGCAGTTTATTACAGGTGACCCCCGGGGAGCTGTTTTTT	CASSLLQVTPGELFF
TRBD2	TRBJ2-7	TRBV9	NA	TGTGCCAGCAGCGCACAGACTAGCGACTCCGAGCAGTACTTC	CASSAQTSDSEQYF
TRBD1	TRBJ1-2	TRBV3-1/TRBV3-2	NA	TGTGCCAGCAGCCCGCTTGGGACAGGGGTTGGTCGCTACACCTTC	CASSPLGTGVGRYTF
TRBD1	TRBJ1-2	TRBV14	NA	TGTGCCAGCAGCCAAGATTTGGGACAGCCCGGTGGCTACACCTTC	CASSQDLGQPGGYTF
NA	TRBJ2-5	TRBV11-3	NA	TGTGCCAGCAGCTCCCATACGGGAGAGACCCAGTACTTC	CASSSHTGETQYF
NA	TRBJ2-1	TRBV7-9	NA	TGTGCCAGCAGCCGGTCAAGTTACAATGAGCAGTTCTTC	CASSRSSYNEQFF
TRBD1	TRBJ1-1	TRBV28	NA	TGTGCCAGCAGTTTATTGTTTCAAGGGGGCAACACTGAAGCTTTCTTT	CASSLLFQGGNTEAFF
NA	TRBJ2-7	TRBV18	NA	TGTGCCAGCTCACCACCCGGGGTGGACGAGCAGTACTTC	CASSPPGVDEQYF
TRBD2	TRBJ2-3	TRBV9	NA	TGTGCCAGTCCCAGACCCGCTAGCGGGTACACAGATACGCAGTATTTT	CASPRPASGYTDTQYF
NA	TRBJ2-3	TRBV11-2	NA	TGTGCCAGCAGCAGCCACCCCCCGGGGAGCACAGATACGCAGTATTTT	CASSSHPPGSTDTQYF
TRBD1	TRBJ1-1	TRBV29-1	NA	TGCAGCGTTACAGGGGGCTCTGATACTGAAGCTTTCTTT	CSVTGGSDTEAFF
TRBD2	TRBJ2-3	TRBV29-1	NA	TGCAGCTCCAGCCGGGACTACCACACAGATACGCAGTATTTT	CSSSRDYHTDTQYF
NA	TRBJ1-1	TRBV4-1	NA	TGCGCCAGCAGCCGCGACCGAGGGACTGAAGCTTTCTTT	CASSRDRGTEAFF
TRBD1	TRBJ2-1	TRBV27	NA	TGTGCCAGCAGTCGAAGTCGACAAACCGACAGGGTAGACAATGAGCAGTTCTTC	CASSRSRQTDRVDNEQFF
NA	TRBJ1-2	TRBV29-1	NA	TGCAGCGTCCAAAGACAAGACTATGGCTACACCTTC	CSVQRQDYGYTF
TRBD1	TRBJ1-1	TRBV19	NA	TGTGCCAGTACCGCCCTTCCGGGACAGGGTAACACTGAAGCTTTCTTT	CASTALPGQGNTEAFF
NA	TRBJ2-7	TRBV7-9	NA	TGTGCCAGCAGCCCAGGACAGTACTACGAGCAGTACTTC	CASSPGQYYEQYF
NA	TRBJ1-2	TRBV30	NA	TGTGCCTGGAGAGATGACAGTGACTATGGCTACACCTTC	CAWRDDSDYGYTF
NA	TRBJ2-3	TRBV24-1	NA	TGTGCCACCAGTGATCCGCGGTCTACAGATACGCAGTATTTT	CATSDPRSTDTQYF
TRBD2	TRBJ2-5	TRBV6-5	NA	TGTGCCAGCAGTCTCAGCGGGAGTGGGAAGACCCAGTACTTC	CASSLSGSGKTQYF
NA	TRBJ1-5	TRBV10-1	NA	TGCGCCAGCAGTGACGGGGACAATCATAGCAATCAGCCCCAGCATTTT	CASSDGDNHSNQPQHF
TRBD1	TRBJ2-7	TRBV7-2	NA	TGTGCCAGCAGTCGTAATGGAGGACAGGGGGCCATCGAGCAGTACTTC	CASSRNGGQGAIEQYF
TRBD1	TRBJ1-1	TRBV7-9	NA	TGTGCCAGCAGCTTGACAGGGCGGAACACTGAAGCTTTCTTT	CASSLTGRNTEAFF
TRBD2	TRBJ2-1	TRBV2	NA	TGTGCCAGCAGTATAGGACTAGCCTTCTACAATGAGCAGTTCTTC	CASSIGLAFYNEQFF
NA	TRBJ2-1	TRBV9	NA	TGTGCCAGCAGCGTAGCAGGGCGGAGATACAATGAGCAGTTCTTC	CASSVAGRRYNEQFF
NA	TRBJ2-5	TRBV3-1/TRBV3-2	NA	TGTGCCAGCAGCCAAGGGCTGATACTAGGGACCCAGTACTTC	CASSQGLILGTQYF
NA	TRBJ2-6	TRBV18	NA	TGTGCCAGCTCAAGGGGTTCCGGGGCCAACGTCCTGACTTTC	CASSRGSGANVLTF
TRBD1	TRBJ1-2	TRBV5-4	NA	TGTGCCAGCAGCTCAGGGGGCGGCTATGGCTACACCTTC	CASSSGGGYGYTF
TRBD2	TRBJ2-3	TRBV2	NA	TGTGCCAGCAGTGAACGCCTAGCGGGAGATCCTAGCACAGATACGCAGTATTTT	CASSERLAGDPSTDTQYF
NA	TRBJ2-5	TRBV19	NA	TGTGCCAGTAGTAGGTCGGGGGATGTCCAAGAGACCCAGTACTTC	CASSRSGDVQETQYF
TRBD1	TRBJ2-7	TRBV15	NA	TGTGCCACCAGCAGAGACAGGGGGTACGAGCAGTACTTC	CATSRDRGYEQYF
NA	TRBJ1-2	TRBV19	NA	TGTGCCAGTAGTATGTCCAGGGGCGATGGCTACACCTTC	CASSMSRGDGYTF
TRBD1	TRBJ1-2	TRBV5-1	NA	TGCGCCAGCAGCCCCGGGGGACAGGGTCACTATGGCTACACCTTC	CASSPGGQGHYGYTF
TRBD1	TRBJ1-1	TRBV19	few	TGTGCCATCCAGGACAGGGCTGACACTGAAGCTTTCTTT	CAIQDRADTEAFF
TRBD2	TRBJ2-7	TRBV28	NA	TGTGCCAGCCACTCGGGTAGCGGGACGGCAAATAGGCAGTACTTC	CASHSGSGTANRQYF
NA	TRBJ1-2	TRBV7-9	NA	TGTGCCAGCAGCTTAGCGCCTCGACAGGGCTACACCTTC	CASSLAPRQGYTF